The clone carrying this TCR beta chain was picked up one time. The source of the sample is a study of blood T cell repertoires in COVID-19. Study summary: T cells, B-cell-depleted T cells, or PBMCs provided the cDNA or gDNA that served as material.

Libraries were prepared by immunoSEQ multiplex PCR; TCRdb keeps only in-frame clonotypes and omits some of them. The sample contains 300,000 to 400,000 clones, around 87% of which appear only once. The V gene's germline CDR1 is SGHRS and CDR2 YFSETQ. With 5 bases removed from V and 1 base from J, the gap between germline ends came to 14 bases. The CDR3 extends over 15 amino acids. Sequenced input: peripheral blood. This clonotype was sampled from a woman aged 55-70 years with COVID-19, enrolled during active disease. This chain connects TRBV5-1 to TRBJ2-3; a weak D match, TRBD2 (6 bases). This CDR3 is CASSPGVGGTDTQYF. The DNA for the CDR3 is TGCGCCAGCAGTCCGGGGGTGGGTGGCACAGATACGCAGTATTTT.